This record covers a single T cell receptor (beta chain). Its antigen remains unidentified. While the first cohort had around 700 subjects, the donors belonged to the separate validation cohort of 100 to 150 subjects. The data stem from a study of cytomegalovirus exposure and HLA in healthy donors. Findings and limits, study-wide: Rarity characterized most TCR sequences, yet some public TCRs appeared in many donors. Clusters of TCRs from the first cohort tended to co-occur in the 120 or so validation repertoires (as a later analysis found). According to reports, the classifier identified cytomegalovirus status with high specificity and sensitivity.

The length of the CDR3 is 15 residues. Trimming removed 1 base at V and 6 bases at J, with 15 bases between. Germline V gene data show CDR1 as SGHVS and CDR2 as FQNEAQ. TCRdb's copy holds only in-frame clones and misses some; the assay was immunoSEQ multiplex PCR. Here the sample spans some 340,000 clones, roughly 87% being singletons. The TCR comes from a woman in her twenties or thirties in good health and CMV-seropositive. Material: PBMCs. This chain joins TRBV7-8 and TRBJ1-2; no clear D. Here the CDR3 reads CASSLGPGAADGYTF. The DNA for the CDR3 is TGTGCCAGCAGCTTAGGCCCGGGCGCGGCGGATGGCTACACCTTC.